This T cell receptor beta chain was found in a study of CD8 T cells in Susac syndrome. Whole-study results and caveats: The study's TCR sequencing and HLA analysis covered a relatively small number of individuals, and the study acknowledged this.

Turning to this clonotype: No antigen is known for it.

The CDR3 covers 13 residues. Germline CDR1 SNHLY, CDR2 FYNNEI. Trimming removed 6 bases at V and 4 bases at J, with 13 bases between. Sequencing of TCR beta covered CD8+ and CD4+ T cells obtained from blood. An input of about 0.5 to 1 ug of RNA was subjected to reverse transcription using random hexamers. With immunoSEQ multiplex PCR, TCR beta CDR3 was amplified across 54 Vbeta and 13 Jbeta. MiXCR, run by TCRdb on the immunoSEQ multiplex PCR reads, gives a single entry per CDR3 protein. The table has 100,000 to 150,000 distinct CDR3 sequences, about 95% seen once; the top ten hold roughly 0.12%. The chain recombines TRBV2 with TRBJ2-7; a possible D gene is TRBD1 (7 bases). The sequence derives from a human donor in good health. Source material: CD4+ T cells from PBMCs. CDR3 loop: CASRKTGTYEQYF. CDR3 DNA: TGTGCCAGCAGGAAGACAGGGACTTACGAGCAGTACTTC.